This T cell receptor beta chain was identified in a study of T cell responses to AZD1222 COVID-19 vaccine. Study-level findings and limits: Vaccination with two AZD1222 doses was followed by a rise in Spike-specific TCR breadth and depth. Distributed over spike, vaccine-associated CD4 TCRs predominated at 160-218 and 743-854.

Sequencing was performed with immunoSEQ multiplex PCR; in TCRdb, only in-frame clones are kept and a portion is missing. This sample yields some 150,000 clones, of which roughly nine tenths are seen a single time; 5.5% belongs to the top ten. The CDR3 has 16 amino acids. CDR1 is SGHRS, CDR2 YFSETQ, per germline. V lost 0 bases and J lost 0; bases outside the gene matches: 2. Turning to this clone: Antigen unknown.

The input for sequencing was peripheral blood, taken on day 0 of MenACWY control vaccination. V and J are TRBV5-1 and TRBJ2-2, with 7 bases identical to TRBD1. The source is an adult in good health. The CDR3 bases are TGCGCCAGCAGCTTGGCAGGGGGTGCGAACACCGGGGAGCTGTTTTTT. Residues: CASSLAGGANTGELFF.